This section outlines one TCR beta chain sequence together with its context. J lost 3 bases, V lost 5 bases, and 5 bases had no gene match. Germline CDR1 is MNHNS and CDR2 is SASEGT. CDR3 length: 14 amino acids. The assay was immunoSEQ multiplex PCR, and TCRdb's table has in-frame clones only and misses some. The sample records roughly 20,000 clones, over 75% being singletons. The data stem from a study of OX40 agonist ivuxolimab in advanced cancers. Study-level background: Of the patients, three showed partial responses, one with hepatocellular carcinoma and two with cutaneous melanoma.

The receptor was derived from an adult with an advanced solid tumor such as melanoma, head and neck, liver or kidney cancer. This chain uses TRBV6-1 with TRBJ2-5; 8 bases map to TRBD1. Sequenced here: CD4+ or CD8+ T cells sorted from blood, sampled in a trial of the OX40 agonist ivuxolimab. The CDR3 DNA reads as TGTGCCAGCAGTCAGGACAGGGATAAAGAGACCCAGTACTTC. This sequence encodes CASSQDRDKETQYF.